Presented here are 20 T cell receptor beta chains from one specimen sequenced in a study of OX40 agonist ivuxolimab in advanced cancers. Profiling relied on immunoSEQ multiplex PCR, and the TCRdb table lists in-frame clones only, not all of them. The sample shows 63,000 or so clones, around nine tenths of them seen only once. This specimen was CD4+ or CD8+ T cells sorted from blood, taken in a trial of the OX40 agonist ivuxolimab. These receptor sequences come from an adult with an advanced solid tumor such as melanoma, head and neck, liver or kidney cancer.

The chain recombines TRBV7-6 with TRBJ1-1, with D maybe TRBD1 (5 bases). CDR1 SGHVS and CDR2 FNYEAQ come from the germline V gene. V was clipped by 1 base and J by 5 bases, with 8 bases between them. This CDR3 has 13 residues. CDR3 bases: TGTGCCAGCAGCTTAGGGGGGAGGACTGAAGCTTTCTTT. Its translation: CASSLGGRTEAFF.

CDR3 residues: CASSPTDGGYEQYF. The CDR3 nucleotides read TGTGCCAGCTCACCCACAGACGGCGGCTACGAGCAGTACTTC. This chain joins TRBV18 and TRBJ2-7, with D unclear. V lost 3 bases and J 3 bases, leaving 12 bases between the germline ends. The CDR3 covers 14 residues. Germline V CDR1 and CDR2: KGHSH, LQKENI.

The chain links TRBV5-1 to TRBJ1-5, with D tentatively TRBD1 (5 bases). Germline assignment: CDR1 SGHRS and CDR2 YFSETQ. Trimming took off 0 bases at V and 0 bases at J, with 7 bases between the two ends. The CDR3 extends over 15 amino acids. CDR3 region: CASSLGDGSNQPQHF. In DNA form, the CDR3 reads TGCGCCAGCAGCTTGGGGGACGGTAGCAATCAGCCCCAGCATTTT. The variable domain in full, completed from reference TRBV5-1 and TRBJ1-5, reads KAGVTQTPRYLIKTRGQQVTLSCSPISGHRSVSWYQQTPGQGLQFLFEYFSETQRNKGNFPGRFSGRQFSNSRSEMNVSTLELGDSALYLCASSLGDGSNQPQHFGDGTRLSIL.

Details on this clone: Other DNA sequences in the sample encode the same CDR3. The chain couples TRBV7-2 to TRBJ2-3; D assignment may be TRBD1 or TRBD2 (5 bases each). Per germline, CDR1 SGHTA and CDR2 FQGNSA. Trimming took 1 base from V and 0 from J, leaving 8 bases between them. This CDR3 spans 15 amino acids. In DNA form, the CDR3 reads TGTGCCAGCAGCTTAGGAGGGGCAAGCACAGATACGCAGTATTTT. Residues: CASSLGGASTDTQYF.

CDR3 loop: CASSEGINTGELFF. The CDR3 coding sequence is TGTGCCAGCAGTGAGGGCATCAACACCGGGGAGCTGTTTTTT. The chain uses TRBV25-1 and TRBJ2-2; no clear D gene. The CDR3 covers 14 residues. V was clipped by 3 bases and J by 2 bases, with 7 bases between them. The germline gives CDR1 MGHDK, CDR2 SYGVNS. The whole variable domain, filled in from reference TRBV25-1 and TRBJ2-2, reads EADIYQTPRYLVIGTGKKITLECSQTMGHDKMYWYQQDPGMELHLIHYSYGVNSTEKGDLSSESTVSRIRTEHFPLTLESARPSHTSQYLCASSEGINTGELFFGEGSRLTVL.

This clone has only a few counts. The V gene is TRBV27, the J gene TRBJ1-5; the D is unclear. The CDR3 is 14 amino acids. Germline CDR1 reads MNHEY; CDR2 reads SMNVEV (reference sequence). Trimming stripped 5 bases from V and 2 bases from J, with 10 bases between. The CDR3 protein is CASSPSSGNQPQHF. CDR3 nucleotides: TGTGCCAGCAGTCCATCCAGTGGCAATCAGCCCCAGCATTTT.

This sequence joins TRBV30 and TRBJ2-1; TRBD1 is a possible D gene (5 bases). Germline values: CDR1 GTSNPN, CDR2 SVGIG (reference sequence). The V end lost 1 base, the J end lost 2 bases, and 12 bases lay between the germline ends. The CDR3 totals 15 residues. CDR3 amino acids: CAWSGGFIPYNEQFF. The CDR3 DNA reads as TGTGCCTGGAGTGGGGGCTTTATACCCTACAATGAGCAGTTCTTC. The full variable domain, completed using reference TRBV30 and TRBJ2-1, is SQTIHQWPATLVQPVGSPLSLECTVEGTSNPNLYWYRQAAGRGLQLLFYSVGIGQISSEVPQNLSASRPQDRQFILSSKKLLLSDSGFYLCAWSGGFIPYNEQFFGPGTRLTVL.

The rearrangement links TRBV5-4 to TRBJ2-7; 8 bases align to TRBD1. The V gene end was trimmed by 4 bases and the J gene end by 4 bases; junction bases not matched to a gene: 10. The CDR3 consists of 15 residues. Germline V gene lookup returns CDR1 SGHNT and CDR2 YYREEE (reference sequence). Here the CDR3 reads CASSTGTGLSYEQYF. The CDR3 DNA reads as TGTGCCAGCAGCACGGGGACAGGATTGTCATACGAGCAGTACTTC.

CDR3: CASSTGTGGIGTNEKLFF. The CDR3 region has the DNA TGCGCCAGCAGTACCGGGACAGGGGGCATTGGAACTAATGAAAAACTGTTTTTT. The chain has TRBV23-1 and TRBJ1-4; 12 nucleotides line up with TRBD1. TRBV23-1 is recorded as an ORF, its role being uncertain. This CDR3 is 18 amino acids long. Losses at the gene ends were 5 bases for V and 1 base for J; bases not matched to a gene: 8.

The sample holds one count of this clone. This rearrangement joins TRBV7-3 to TRBJ2-2, with TRBD1 identical over 12 bases. J was trimmed by 7 bases and V by 5 bases; bases with no gene match: 8. Germline V gene lookup returns CDR1 SGHTA and CDR2 FQGTGA. The CDR3 loop spans 16 amino acids. DNA of the CDR3: TGTGCCAGCAGCCCCCCGGGACAGGGGGCTGTCGGGGAGCTGTTTTTT. Its protein product is CASSPPGQGAVGELFF. Together with reference TRBV7-3 and TRBJ2-2, the CDR3 gives the full variable domain: GAGVSQTPSNKVTEKGKYVELRCDPISGHTALYWYRQSLGQGPEFLIYFQGTGAADDSGLPNDRFFAVRPEGSVSTLKIQRTERGDSAVYLCASSPPGQGAVGELFFGEGSRLTVL.

The V call is TRBV5-1, the J call TRBJ2-1; possibly TRBD2 for D (5 bases). The ends were cut back, 0 bases at V and 8 bases at J, with 9 bases in the middle. The CDR3 runs 13 residues. Germline CDR1 reads SGHRS; CDR2 reads YFSETQ. The CDR3 DNA follows: TGCGCCAGCAGCTTGGGAGGGAGCGATGAGCAGTTCTTC. It specifies CASSLGGSDEQFF. Full variable domain (missing parts from reference TRBV5-1 and TRBJ2-1): KAGVTQTPRYLIKTRGQQVTLSCSPISGHRSVSWYQQTPGQGLQFLFEYFSETQRNKGNFPGRFSGRQFSNSRSEMNVSTLELGDSALYLCASSLGGSDEQFFGPGTRLTVL.

This clone turned up a few times. The chain links TRBV19 to TRBJ1-5; D might be TRBD1 (6 bases). The CDR3 runs to 12 residues. Trimming stripped 7 bases from V and 5 bases from J, with 9 bases between. CDR1 is LNHDA and CDR2 is SQIVND in the germline V gene (reference sequence). Written as DNA, the CDR3 is TGTGCCAGTAATAACAGGGATCAGCCCCAGCATTTT. It yields the protein CASNNRDQPQHF.

A single count supports this clone. This chain uses TRBV7-2 with TRBJ2-7; the match to TRBD1 covers 7 bases. Losses at the gene ends were 5 bases for V and 3 bases for J; bases not matched to a gene: 7. Germline-derived CDR1 and CDR2 are SGHTA and FQGNSA. This CDR3 has 14 amino acids. CDR3 protein: CASSPGQINYEQYF. In DNA, the CDR3 is TGTGCCAGCAGCCCGGGACAGATTAACTACGAGCAGTACTTC.

The sample holds a few counts of this clone. The gene calls are TRBV7-9 and TRBJ2-7; perhaps TRBD1 as D (5 bases). Trimming took 6 bases from V and 5 from J, leaving 14 bases between them. This CDR3 contains 13 residues. CDR1 is SEHNR, CDR2 FQNEAQ, per germline (reference sequence). CDR3 sequence reads: CASSGQGLDEQYF. In nucleotides, the CDR3 is TGTGCCAGCAGTGGGCAGGGCCTGGACGAGCAGTACTTC.

The genes are TRBV11-3 and TRBJ2-5, with 14 bases that match TRBD2. Per the germline V gene, CDR1 is SGHNT and CDR2 is YENEEA. The CDR3 consists of 16 residues. J gave up 5 bases and V 5 bases, and 7 bases lay outside the gene matches. The CDR3 protein is CASSQGLAGVTETQYF. In DNA, the CDR3 is TGTGCCAGCAGCCAGGGACTAGCGGGAGTGACTGAGACCCAGTACTTC.

This chain links TRBV5-1 with TRBJ2-1, with D tentatively TRBD2 (5 bases). The CDR3 has 14 residues. V was pared by 5 bases and J by 0 bases, with 9 bases between. Per the germline V gene, CDR1 is SGHRS and CDR2 is YFSETQ. CDR3 protein: CASREESSYNEQFF. CDR3 nucleotides: TGCGCCAGCAGGGAGGAGAGCTCCTACAATGAGCAGTTCTTC.

The rearrangement uses TRBV4-1 and TRBJ2-1, with TRBD2 as a possible D gene (5 bases). There are 13 residues in the CDR3. V shed 3 bases and J shed 9 bases, with 12 bases lying between them. CDR1 is MGHRA and CDR2 is YSYEKL in the germline V gene. The CDR3 region is CASSHPLAVEQFF. The DNA of the CDR3 is TGCGCCAGCAGCCATCCCCTAGCTGTTGAGCAGTTCTTC.

The rearrangement joins TRBV7-9 to TRBJ2-5, with 11 bases aligning to TRBD1. The trim removed 3 bases at V and 5 bases at J, leaving 5 bases unmatched. The germline CDR1 and CDR2 sequences are SEHNR and FQNEAQ (reference sequence). The CDR3 is made up of 15 amino acids. CDR3 loop: CASSFGQGATETQYF. CDR3 bases: TGTGCCAGCAGCTTCGGACAGGGGGCTACGGAGACCCAGTACTTC. Full variable domain (missing parts from reference TRBV7-9 and TRBJ2-5): DTGVSQNPRHKITKRGQNVTFRCDPISEHNRLYWYRQTLGQGPEFLTYFQNEAQLEKSRLLSDRFSAERPKGSFSTLEIQRTEQGDSAMYLCASSFGQGATETQYFGPGTRLLVL.

The CDR3 reads CAISDLGRGMYIQYF. As DNA, the CDR3 is TGTGCCATCAGTGATCTCGGCAGGGGGATGTACATTCAGTACTTC. This chain links TRBV10-3 with TRBJ2-4; 7 nucleotides line up with TRBD1. Germline V lookup: CDR1 ENHRY, CDR2 SYGVKD. The CDR3 spans 15 residues. After removal of 3 bases from V and 8 bases from J, the junction contained 10 bases not matched to a gene.

The V gene is TRBV27, the J gene TRBJ2-5; 8 nucleotides agree with TRBD1. Trimming took 7 bases from V and 4 from J; bases not matched to a gene: 14. The CDR3 sequence is 16 residues long. Germline CDR1 reads MNHEY; CDR2 reads SMNVEV (reference sequence). The CDR3 DNA reads as TGTGCCAGCATGGACAGGGTTACTACCCGAGGAGAGACCCAGTACTTC. It yields the protein CASMDRVTTRGETQYF.